The present entry profiles one TCR beta chain with its context. These data are taken from a study of identical twins. Using its own MiXCR run on the 5' RACE reads, TCRdb lists one record per CDR3 protein. The sample has 500,000 to 550,000 distinct CDR3 sequences, approximately 20% seen once. CDR1 is SGHAT and CDR2 is FQNNGV in the germline V gene. The CDR3 length is 13 residues. V was shortened by 8 bases and J by 5 bases, with 15 bases between the two germline ends. This same sample was also part of a study on yellow fever vaccine responses in identical twins.

The V gene is TRBV11-2, the J gene TRBJ1-2; weak D call: TRBD1 (5 bases). Sequencing was performed on CD4+ T cells sorted from blood. This TCR was sampled from a woman in her late teens or twenties in good health. CDR3 in amino acids: CASSEGAAYGYTF. CDR3 DNA: TGTGCCAGCTCCGAAGGGGCGGCTTATGGCTACACCTTC.